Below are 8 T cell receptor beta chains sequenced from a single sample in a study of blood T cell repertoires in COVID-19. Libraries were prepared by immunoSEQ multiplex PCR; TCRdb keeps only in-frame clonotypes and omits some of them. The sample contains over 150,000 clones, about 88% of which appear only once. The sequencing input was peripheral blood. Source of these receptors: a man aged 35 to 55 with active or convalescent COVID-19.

CDR3 sequence: CASSQITGGYNEQFF. DNA for the CDR3: TGTGCCAGTAGCCAAATTACAGGGGGGTACAATGAGCAGTTCTTC. The V gene is TRBV19, the J gene TRBJ2-1, with 8 bases matching TRBD1. Germline CDR1 LNHDA, CDR2 SQIVND (reference sequence). The CDR3 is 15 amino acids. V was clipped by 6 bases and J by 4 bases; unmatched bases: 8.

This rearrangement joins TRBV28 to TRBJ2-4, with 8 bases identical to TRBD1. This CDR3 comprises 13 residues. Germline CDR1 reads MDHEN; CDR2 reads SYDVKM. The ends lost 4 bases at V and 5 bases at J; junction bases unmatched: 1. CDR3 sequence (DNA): TGTGCCAGCAGTTCGGGACAGGAAAACATTCAGTACTTC. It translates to CASSSGQENIQYF.

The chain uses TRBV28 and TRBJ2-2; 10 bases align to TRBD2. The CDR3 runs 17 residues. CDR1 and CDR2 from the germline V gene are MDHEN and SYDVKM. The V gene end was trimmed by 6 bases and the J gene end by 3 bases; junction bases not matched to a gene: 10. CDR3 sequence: CASSTLSGGLDTGELFF. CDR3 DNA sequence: TGTGCCAGCAGCACCCTTAGCGGGGGGCTCGACACCGGGGAGCTGTTTTTT. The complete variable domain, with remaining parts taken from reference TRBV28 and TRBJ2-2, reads DVKVTQSSRYLVKRTGEKVFLECVQDMDHENMFWYRQDPGLGLRLIYFSYDVKMKEKGDIPEGYSVSREKKERFSLILESASTNQTSMYLCASSTLSGGLDTGELFFGEGSRLTVL.

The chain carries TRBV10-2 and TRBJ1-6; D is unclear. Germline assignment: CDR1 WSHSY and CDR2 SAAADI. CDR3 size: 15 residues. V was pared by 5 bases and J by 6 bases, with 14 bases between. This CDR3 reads CASSLKGGSNSPLHF. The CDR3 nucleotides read TGCGCCAGCAGTCTCAAGGGAGGATCTAATTCACCCCTCCACTTT.

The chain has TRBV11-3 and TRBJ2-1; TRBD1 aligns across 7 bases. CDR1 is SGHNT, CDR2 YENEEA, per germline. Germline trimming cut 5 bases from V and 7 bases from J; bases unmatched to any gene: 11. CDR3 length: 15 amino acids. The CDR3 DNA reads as TGTGCCAGCAGCCGCCGACAGGGTAGCGATAATGAGCAGTTCTTC. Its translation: CASSRRQGSDNEQFF.

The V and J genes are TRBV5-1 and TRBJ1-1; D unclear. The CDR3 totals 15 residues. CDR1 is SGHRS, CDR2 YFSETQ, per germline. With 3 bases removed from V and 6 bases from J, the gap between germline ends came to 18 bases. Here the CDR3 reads CASSWRARDAAEAFF. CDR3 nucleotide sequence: TGCGCCAGCAGCTGGAGGGCCCGAGACGCGGCTGAAGCTTTCTTT.

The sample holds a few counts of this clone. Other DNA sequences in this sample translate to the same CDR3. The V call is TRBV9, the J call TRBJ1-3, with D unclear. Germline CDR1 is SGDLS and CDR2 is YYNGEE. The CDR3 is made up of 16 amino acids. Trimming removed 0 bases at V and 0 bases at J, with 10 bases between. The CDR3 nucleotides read TGTGCCAGCAGCGTAGCCGGAGGGCCCTCTGGAAACACCATATATTTT. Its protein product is CASSVAGGPSGNTIYF. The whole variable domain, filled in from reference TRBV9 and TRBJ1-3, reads DSGVTQTPKHLITATGQRVTLRCSPRSGDLSVYWYQQSLDQGLQFLIQYYNGEERAKGNILERFSAQQFPDLHSELNLSSLELGDSALYFCASSVAGGPSGNTIYFGEGSWLTVV.

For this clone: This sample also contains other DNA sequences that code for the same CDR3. CDR3 in DNA: TGTGCCAGCAGCTTAACGAGCTCTGGAAACACCATATATTTT. Translation gives CASSLTSSGNTIYF. The chain recombines TRBV11-2 with TRBJ1-3, with no clear D. The CDR3 loop spans 14 amino acids. Germline V gives CDR1 SGHAT, CDR2 FQNNGV. Trimming took off 2 bases at V and 0 bases at J, with 5 bases between the two ends.